The clone carrying this TCR beta chain was seen a handful of times. What it recognizes is unknown. This sample was taken from a study of T cell repertoires in cytomegalovirus infection. MiXCR, applied by TCRdb to the reads, yields one record per CDR3 protein. The top ten clones hold roughly 18% of a sample with around 240,000 distinct CDR3 sequences, over 20% of them seen once. Whole-study results and caveats: Adding up the frequency of public TCR beta families identified people who carried CMV plus the relevant HLA.

The origin of this receptor is a human donor in good health (CMV status not recorded). Some clones in this sample may be carry-over from other donors' samples. Sequenced sample: CD8+ T cells from PBMCs.

The CDR3 reads CASSPLAGAWATQYF. The CDR3 DNA sequence: TGTGCCAGCAGTCCACTAGCGGGGGCATGGGCTACGCAGTATTTT. J is TRBJ2-3 and V is TRBV28; 11 positions match TRBD2. J gave up 8 bases and V 5 bases, and 9 bases lay outside the gene matches. Germline V gene sequence: CDR1 MDHEN, CDR2 SYDVKM. The CDR3 covers 15 residues.